The present TCR beta chain was sequenced within a study of shared clonotypes between healthy human individuals. Study-level points and caveats: Larger estimated richness was generally seen in naive subsets than in memory subsets. Compared with clonotypes that all four donors shared, non-shared clonotypes had lower generation probabilities. Shared across a handful of donors were 5% to 6% of the naive CD4 clonotypes.

Using immunoSEQ multiplex PCR, the repertoire was profiled, and TCRdb retains in-frame clones only, with some absent. Among 600,000 or so clones listed, roughly 98% were seen once. CD45RO-negative, CCR7-positively selected cells formed the naive CD8 fraction, excluding terminally differentiated effector memory CD45RA+ cells. Donors comprised only Caucasian adults living in Nashville, Tennessee. As for this clone: The antigen remains unidentified.

Trimming removed 2 bases from V and 5 bases from J, with 13 bases in between. Germline V lookup: CDR1 KGHSH, CDR2 LQKENI. CDR3 length: 15 amino acids. V usage is TRBV18 and J usage is TRBJ2-1; TRBD1 is a possible D gene (6 bases). This clonotype was sampled from a man between 25 and 39 years old in good health. The sequenced sample consisted of naive CD8+ T cells sorted from blood. DNA of the CDR3: TGTGCCAGCTCACCAGTAGTTGGGGGCAACAATGAGCAGTTCTTC. The encoded protein is CASSPVVGGNNEQFF. The complete variable domain, with remaining parts taken from reference TRBV18 and TRBJ2-1, reads NAGVMQNPRHLVRRRGQEARLRCSPMKGHSHVYWYRQLPEEGLKFMVYLQKENIIDESGMPKERFSAEFPKEGPSILRIQQVVRGDSAAYFCASSPVVGGNNEQFFGPGTRLTVL.